This entry lists 10 T cell receptor beta chains sequenced from one sample in a study of T cells after yellow fever vaccination. TCRdb re-called the 5' RACE reads through MiXCR, storing one row per CDR3 protein. The sample yields 400,000 or so distinct CDR3 sequences, more than 5.5% seen once. Sequencing was performed on PBMCs, taken 5 days after the yellow fever booster vaccination. These receptors were obtained from a young man who received the YFV17D yellow fever vaccine.

This clonotype was counted between two and nine times. This rearrangement joins TRBV20-1 to TRBJ2-3; 9 nucleotides align to TRBD1. The CDR3 spans 14 residues. The V gene's germline CDR1 is DFQATT and CDR2 SNEGSKA (reference sequence). Trimming removed 6 bases from V and 3 bases from J; junction bases left unmatched: 7. CDR3: CSATGGQGTDTQYF. The CDR3 region has the DNA TGCAGTGCAACGGGGGGACAGGGAACAGATACGCAGTATTTT.

This clonotype was recorded at least ten times. J is TRBJ1-1 and V is TRBV12-3 or TRBV12-4, with D uncertain. The CDR3 extends over 15 amino acids. V dropped 0 bases and J dropped 10 bases, with 18 bases sitting between them. DNA for the CDR3: TGTGCCAGCAGTTTAGCGCTTGAGTCTCTAGACGGAGCTTTCTTT. This codes for CASSLALESLDGAFF.

In its sample, this clonotype was seen a few times. The CDR3 DNA follows: TGTGCCAGCAGCCAAGGACCTATACAGGGTATTGAGACCCAGTACTTC. Translation gives CASSQGPIQGIETQYF. The chain carries TRBV4-2 and TRBJ2-5, with D tentatively TRBD1 (6 bases). The CDR3 is made up of 16 amino acids. V shed 1 base and J shed 5 bases, with 17 bases lying between them. The germline V gene has CDR1 LGHNA and CDR2 YNFKEQ.

The rearrangement uses TRBV11-2 and TRBJ2-6; TRBD1 matches at 7 bases. Per the germline V gene, CDR1 is SGHAT and CDR2 is FQNNGV. V lost 0 bases to trimming and J lost 3 bases; unmatched junction nucleotides: 11. The CDR3 has 19 residues. CDR3 coding DNA: TGTGCCAGCAGCTTAGAGAGGCCAGGGGGAGTCTTTGGGGCCAACGTCCTGACTTTC. Its protein is CASSLERPGGVFGANVLTF.

This clonotype was seen many times. V usage is TRBV3-1 and J usage is TRBJ2-2; D is perhaps TRBD1 (5 bases). V shed 4 bases and J shed 6 bases, with 9 bases lying between them. This CDR3 has 13 amino acids. Looked up from germline, CDR1 is LGHDT and CDR2 is YNNKEL (reference sequence). Here the CDR3 DNA reads TGTGCCAGCAGCCTTAGGGGATCCGGGGAGCTGTTTTTT. This sequence encodes CASSLRGSGELFF. Combining the CDR3 with reference TRBV3-1 and TRBJ2-2 gives the whole variable domain DTAVSQTPKYLVTQMGNDKSIKCEQNLGHDTMYWYKQDSKKFLKIMFSYNNKELIINETVPNRFSPKSPDKAHLNLHINSLELGDSAVYFCASSLRGSGELFFGEGSRLTVL.

This clonotype was picked up a small number of times. The chain couples TRBV12-3 or TRBV12-4 to TRBJ2-1, with TRBD1 identical over 7 bases. The CDR3 covers 15 residues. The ends lost 5 bases at V and 1 base at J; junction bases unmatched: 5. The CDR3 coding sequence is TGTGCCAGCAGTACAGACAGGGAATCCTACAATGAGCAGTTCTTC. Amino acid sequence: CASSTDRESYNEQFF.

This clonotype was observed at least ten times. The chain combines TRBV4-3 with TRBJ2-7, with 7 bases aligning to TRBD1. CDR1 and CDR2 (germline): LGHNA, YSLEER. This CDR3 spans 16 amino acids. V lost 1 base and J lost 3; bases outside the gene matches: 9. For the CDR3, the DNA is TGCGCCAGCAGCCAAGCCCAACAGGGGCCGTACTACGAGCAGTACTTC. Protein product: CASSQAQQGPYYEQYF.

This clonotype appeared a few times. The genes are TRBV11-2 and TRBJ2-3; TRBD2 is a possible D gene (6 bases). This CDR3 contains 15 residues. The V end lost 1 base, the J end lost 3 bases, and 11 bases lay between the germline ends. Germline CDR1 reads SGHAT; CDR2 reads FQNNGV. The CDR3: CASSLGGKGTDTQYF. Here the CDR3 DNA reads TGTGCCAGCAGCTTAGGCGGGAAAGGTACAGATACGCAGTATTTT. The entire variable domain, with the rest obtained from reference TRBV11-2 and TRBJ2-3, is as follows: EAGVAQSPRYKIIEKRQSVAFWCNPISGHATLYWYQQILGQGPKLLIQFQNNGVVDDSQLPKDRFSAERLKGVDSTLKIQPAKLEDSAVYLCASSLGGKGTDTQYFGPGTRLTVL.

This clonotype was picked up a small number of times. The rearrangement joins TRBV12-3 or TRBV12-4 to TRBJ1-1, with a weak D call TRBD1 (5 bases). The V gene lost 7 bases and the J gene lost 1 base, with 13 bases spanning the gap. This CDR3 region has 14 residues. This chain's CDR3 is CASTLWGGNTEAFF. CDR3 sequence (DNA): TGTGCCAGCACCCTGTGGGGGGGGAACACTGAAGCTTTCTTT.

At least ten counts were recorded for this clonotype. The chain uses TRBV29-1 and TRBJ2-3; 12 bases are shared with TRBD2. The germline V gene encodes CDR1 SQVTM and CDR2 ANQGSEA. The V gene end was trimmed by 7 bases and the J gene end by 3 bases; junction bases not matched to a gene: 5. The CDR3 has 14 amino acids. CDR3 sequence (DNA): TGCAGCGCCCAGACTAGCGGGAGAACAGATACGCAGTATTTT. As protein: CSAQTSGRTDTQYF.